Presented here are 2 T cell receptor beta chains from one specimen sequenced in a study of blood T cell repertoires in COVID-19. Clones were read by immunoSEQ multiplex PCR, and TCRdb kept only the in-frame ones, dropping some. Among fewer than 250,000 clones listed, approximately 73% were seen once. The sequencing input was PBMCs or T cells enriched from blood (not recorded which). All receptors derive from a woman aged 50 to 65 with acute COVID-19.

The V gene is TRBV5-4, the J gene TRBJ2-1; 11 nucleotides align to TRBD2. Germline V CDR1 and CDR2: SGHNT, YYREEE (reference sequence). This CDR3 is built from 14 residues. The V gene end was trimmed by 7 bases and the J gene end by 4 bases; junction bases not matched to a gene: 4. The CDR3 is CASRTSGRYNEQFF. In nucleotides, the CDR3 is TGTGCCAGCCGAACTAGCGGGAGATACAATGAGCAGTTCTTC.

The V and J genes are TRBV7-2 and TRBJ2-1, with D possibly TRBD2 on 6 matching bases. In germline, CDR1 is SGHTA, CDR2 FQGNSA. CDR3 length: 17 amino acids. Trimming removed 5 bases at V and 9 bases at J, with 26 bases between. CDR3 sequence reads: CASSPALTSSAGSEQFF. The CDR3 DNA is TGTGCCAGCAGCCCGGCGCTAACTAGCAGCGCTGGGAGTGAGCAGTTCTTC. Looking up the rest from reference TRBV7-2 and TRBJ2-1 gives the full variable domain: GAGVSQSPSNKVTEKGKDVELRCDPISGHTALYWYRQSLGQGLEFLIYFQGNSAPDKSGLPSDRFSAERTGGSVSTLTIQRTQQEDSAVYLCASSPALTSSAGSEQFFGPGTRLTVL.